The sequence of this TCR beta chain was determined in a study of shared clonotypes between healthy human individuals. Study-level results: Generation of non-shared clonotypes was less probable than generation of clonotypes shared by all four donors.

This CDR3 contains 16 residues. Trimming removed 4 bases from V and 6 bases from J; junction bases left unmatched: 14. Germline V gives CDR1 SGHNT, CDR2 YYREEE (reference sequence). On this clone itself: Its specificity is not known.

Clones were sequenced by immunoSEQ multiplex PCR, and TCRdb holds only the in-frame ones, with some missing. This sample yields roughly 2.4 million clones, of which approximately 96% are seen a single time; around 0.13% belongs to the top ten. The clonotype was recovered from a man aged 18 to 35 in good health. V and J are TRBV5-4 and TRBJ2-7; TRBD1 matches at 9 bases. The sample consisted of naive CD4+ T cells sorted from blood. Subset indicated: CD45RA+ positively selected. CDR3 DNA sequence: TGTGCCAGCAGCGCCCGGGGCGGACAGGGGAAAAGCGAGCAGTACTTC. Translating it yields CASSARGGQGKSEQYF. Looking up the rest from reference TRBV5-4 and TRBJ2-7 gives the full variable domain: ETGVTQSPTHLIKTRGQQVTLRCSSQSGHNTVSWYQQALGQGPQFIFQYYREEENGRGNFPPRFSGLQFPNYSSELNVNALELDDSALYLCASSARGGQGKSEQYFGPGTRLTVT.